This T cell receptor (beta chain) was profiled in a study of blood T cell repertoires in COVID-19. Study context: Collection of acute and convalescent COVID-19 samples took place in the United States, Italy and Spain. The analysed material was cDNA or gDNA that came from T cells, B-cell-depleted T cells, or PBMCs.

In the original processing: Reference gene primer amplification gave estimated nucleated cell counts. Produced via immunoSEQ multiplex PCR; TCRdb's table is partial and in-frame only. That table supplies the V and J calls and clone size; D and trimming were determined from the DNA. The sample contains roughly 190,000 clones, about nine tenths of which appear only once. This clone was observed a single time. Trimming cost V 5 bases and J 4 bases; bases outside gene matches: 6. There are 15 residues in the CDR3. In germline, CDR1 is SGHTA, CDR2 FQGNSA. The J gene is TRBJ2-7, the V gene TRBV7-2; 12 nucleotides agree with TRBD2. The sequenced material came from peripheral blood. This receptor was taken from a man aged 30 to 39 with acute or convalescent COVID-19. The CDR3 sequence: CASSLRTSGEYEQYF. The CDR3 region has the DNA TGTGCCAGCAGCCTTCGGACTAGCGGGGAGTACGAGCAGTACTTC.